The sequence of this T cell receptor beta chain was determined in a study of siplizumab effects on memory and regulatory T cells. The germline V gene encodes CDR1 SGHRS and CDR2 YFSETQ. The ends were cut back, 2 bases at V and 4 bases at J, with 15 bases in the middle. The length of the CDR3 is 15 residues. Repertoires were generated with immunoSEQ multiplex PCR, while TCRdb's copy carries only in-frame clones and drops some. The sample shows around 100,000 clones, 91% of them seen only once. This TCR was recovered from a human donor in good health. What was sequenced was CD4+ T cells sorted from blood. The chain couples TRBV5-1 to TRBJ2-5, with D possibly matching TRBD1 (5 bases). As DNA, the CDR3 is TGCGCCAGCAGCTTTTCCGGATCTCAGGGAGAGACCCAGTACTTC. As protein: CASSFSGSQGETQYF.